This TCR beta chain derives from a study of T cell responses to AZD1222 COVID-19 vaccine. General observations from the study: Vaccination with two AZD1222 doses was followed by a rise in Spike-specific TCR breadth and depth.

This CDR3 is 14 amino acids long. The V segment lost 6 bases and the J segment 2 bases; nucleotides outside the gene matches: 5. The germline V gene has CDR1 LNHDA and CDR2 SQIVND (reference sequence). Profiled with immunoSEQ multiplex PCR; TCRdb holds only in-frame clones, not every one. The table lists 100,000 to 120,000 clones, about 81% of them singletons. On this clone: Its specificity is unknown.

The clonotype originates from an adult in good health. The V gene is TRBV19, the J gene TRBJ1-2; 8 bases agree with TRBD1. This sample comprised peripheral blood, obtained on day 0 of AZD1222 vaccination. For the CDR3, the DNA is TGTGCCAGTAGGGACAGGGCAATAAACTATGGCTACACCTTC. Its protein product is CASRDRAINYGYTF. Using reference TRBV19 and TRBJ1-2 for the parts outside the CDR3, the full variable domain is DGGITQSPKYLFRKEGQNVTLSCEQNLNHDAMYWYRQDPGQGLRLIYYSQIVNDFQKGDIAEGYSVSREKKESFPLTVTSAQKNPTAFYLCASRDRAINYGYTFGSGTRLTVV.